This record concerns one T cell receptor (beta chain) sequence. This sample is drawn from a study of OX40 agonist ivuxolimab in advanced cancers. If patients had autoimmune disease history or systemic immunosuppression, they were excluded. Sequencing used immunoSEQ multiplex PCR; TCRdb keeps in-frame clones, though not all of them. The top ten hold 10% to 15% of the sample, which has about 40,000 clones, around nine tenths seen once. The V end lost 5 bases, the J end lost 9 bases, and 14 bases lay between the germline ends. Per germline, CDR1 MNHEY and CDR2 SMNVEV (reference sequence). The CDR3 extends over 14 amino acids.

The sample in question was CD4+ or CD8+ T cells sorted from blood, obtained in a trial of the OX40 agonist ivuxolimab. The clonotype was recovered from an adult with an advanced solid tumor such as melanoma, head and neck, liver or kidney cancer. This chain connects TRBV27 to TRBJ1-6; no clear D gene. The CDR3 DNA is TGTGCCAGCAGTCCTAGGGAGGCGACTTCACCCCTCCACTTT. It codes for CASSPREATSPLHF.